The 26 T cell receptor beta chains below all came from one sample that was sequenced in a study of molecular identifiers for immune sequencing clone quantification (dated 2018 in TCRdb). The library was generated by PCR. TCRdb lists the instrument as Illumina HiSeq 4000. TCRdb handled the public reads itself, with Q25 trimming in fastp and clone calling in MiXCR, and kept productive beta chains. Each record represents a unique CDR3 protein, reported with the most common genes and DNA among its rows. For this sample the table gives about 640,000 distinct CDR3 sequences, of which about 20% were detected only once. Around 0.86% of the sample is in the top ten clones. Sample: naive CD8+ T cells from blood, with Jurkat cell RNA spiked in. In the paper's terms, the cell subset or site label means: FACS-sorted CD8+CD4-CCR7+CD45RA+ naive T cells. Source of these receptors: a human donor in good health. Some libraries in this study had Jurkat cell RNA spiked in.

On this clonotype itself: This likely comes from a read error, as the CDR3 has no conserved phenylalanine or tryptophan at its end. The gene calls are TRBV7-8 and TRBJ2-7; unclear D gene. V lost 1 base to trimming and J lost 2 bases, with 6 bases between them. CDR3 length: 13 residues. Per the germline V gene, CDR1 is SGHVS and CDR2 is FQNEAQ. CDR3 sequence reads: CASSLGVAYEQYY. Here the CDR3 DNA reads TGTGCCAGCAGCTTAGGCGTAGCCTACGAGCAGTACTAC.

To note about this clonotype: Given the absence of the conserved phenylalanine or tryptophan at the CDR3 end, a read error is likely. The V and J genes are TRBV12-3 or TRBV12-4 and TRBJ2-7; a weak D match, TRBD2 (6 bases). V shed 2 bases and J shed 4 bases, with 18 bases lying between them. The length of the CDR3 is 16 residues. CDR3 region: CASSLPAGFRGYEQYS. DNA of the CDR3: TGTGCCAGCAGTTTACCGGCGGGGTTCCGGGGGTACGAGCAGTACTCC.

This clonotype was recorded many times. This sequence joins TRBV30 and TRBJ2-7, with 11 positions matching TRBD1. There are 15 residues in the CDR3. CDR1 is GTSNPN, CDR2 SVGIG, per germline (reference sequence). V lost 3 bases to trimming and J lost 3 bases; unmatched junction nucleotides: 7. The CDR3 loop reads CAWRGLGQGVYEQYF. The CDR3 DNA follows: TGTGCCTGGAGGGGTCTGGGACAGGGGGTCTACGAGCAGTACTTC.

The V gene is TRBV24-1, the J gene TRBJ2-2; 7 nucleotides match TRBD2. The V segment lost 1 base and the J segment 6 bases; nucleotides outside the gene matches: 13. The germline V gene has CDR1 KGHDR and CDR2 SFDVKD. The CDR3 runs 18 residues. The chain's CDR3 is CATSDFPGREVDAGELFF. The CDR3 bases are TGTGCCACCAGTGATTTTCCAGGGAGGGAGGTGGACGCCGGGGAGCTGTTTTTT.

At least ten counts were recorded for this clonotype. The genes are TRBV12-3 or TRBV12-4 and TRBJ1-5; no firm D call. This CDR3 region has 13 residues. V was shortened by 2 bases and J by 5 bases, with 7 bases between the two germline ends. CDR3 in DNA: TGTGCCAGCAGTTTACAGTTCGATCAGCCCCAGCATTTT. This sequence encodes CASSLQFDQPQHF.

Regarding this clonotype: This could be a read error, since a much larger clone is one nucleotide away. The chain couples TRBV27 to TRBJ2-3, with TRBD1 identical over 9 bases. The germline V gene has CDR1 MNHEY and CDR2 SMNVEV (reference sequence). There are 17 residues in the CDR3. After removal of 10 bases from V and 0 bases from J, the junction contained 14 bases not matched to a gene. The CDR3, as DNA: TGTGCCACCCATCCCGGGACAGGGACTCGTAGCACAGATACGCAGTATTTT. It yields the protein CATHPGTGTRSTDTQYF.

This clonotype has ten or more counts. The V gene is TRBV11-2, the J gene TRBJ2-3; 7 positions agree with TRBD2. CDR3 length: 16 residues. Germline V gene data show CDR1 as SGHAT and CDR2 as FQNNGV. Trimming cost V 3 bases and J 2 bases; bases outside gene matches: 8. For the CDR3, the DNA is TGTGCCAGCAGCTTTCGGGACTACTCATCCACAGATACGCAGTATTTT. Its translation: CASSFRDYSSTDTQYF.

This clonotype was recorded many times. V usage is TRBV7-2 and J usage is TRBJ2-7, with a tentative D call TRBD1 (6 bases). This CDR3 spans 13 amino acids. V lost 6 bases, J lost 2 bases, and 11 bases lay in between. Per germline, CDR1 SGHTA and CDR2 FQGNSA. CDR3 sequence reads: CASSYGDTYEQYF. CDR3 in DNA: TGTGCCAGCAGTTACGGGGACACCTACGAGCAGTACTTC.

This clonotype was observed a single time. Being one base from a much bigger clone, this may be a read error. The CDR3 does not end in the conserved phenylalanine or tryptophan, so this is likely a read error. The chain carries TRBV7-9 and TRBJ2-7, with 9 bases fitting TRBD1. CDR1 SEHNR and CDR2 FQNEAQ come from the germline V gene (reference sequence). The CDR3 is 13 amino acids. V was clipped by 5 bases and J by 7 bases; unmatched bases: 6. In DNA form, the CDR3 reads TGTGCCAGCAGCCCCCCACAGGGGGCTGAGCAGTACTCC. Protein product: CASSPPQGAEQYS.

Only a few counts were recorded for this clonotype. In DNA form, the CDR3 reads TGTGCCAGCAGTGAGGCGGGAGGCCCGAATGAGCAGTTCTTC. As protein: CASSEAGGPNEQFF. V gene TRBV6-1 combines with J gene TRBJ2-1; TRBD2 agrees at 8 bases. Germline V CDR1 and CDR2: MNHNS, SASEGT. Trimming at V came to 3 bases and at J to 7 bases, leaving 5 bases not matched to a gene. CDR3 length equals 14 residues.

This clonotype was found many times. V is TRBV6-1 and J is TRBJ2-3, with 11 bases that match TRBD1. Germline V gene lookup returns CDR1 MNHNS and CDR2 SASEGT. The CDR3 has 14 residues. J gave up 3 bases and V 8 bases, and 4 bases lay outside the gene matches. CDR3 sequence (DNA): TGTGCCAGCTGGGACAGGGGGAGTACAGATACGCAGTATTTT. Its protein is CASWDRGSTDTQYF.

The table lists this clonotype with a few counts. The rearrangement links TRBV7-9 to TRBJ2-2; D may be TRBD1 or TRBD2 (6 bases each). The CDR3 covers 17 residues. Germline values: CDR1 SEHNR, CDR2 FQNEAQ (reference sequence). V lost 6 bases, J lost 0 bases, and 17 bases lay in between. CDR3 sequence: CASRKGGRTSNTGELFF. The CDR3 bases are TGTGCCAGCAGAAAAGGGGGGAGGACATCGAACACCGGGGAGCTGTTTTTT.

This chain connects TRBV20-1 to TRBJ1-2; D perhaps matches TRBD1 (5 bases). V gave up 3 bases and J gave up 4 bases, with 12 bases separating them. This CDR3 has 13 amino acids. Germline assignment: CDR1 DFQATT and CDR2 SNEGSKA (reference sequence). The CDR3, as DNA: TGCAGTGCTAGTAGCAGGGAAACCTATGGCTACACCTTC. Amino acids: CSASSRETYGYTF.

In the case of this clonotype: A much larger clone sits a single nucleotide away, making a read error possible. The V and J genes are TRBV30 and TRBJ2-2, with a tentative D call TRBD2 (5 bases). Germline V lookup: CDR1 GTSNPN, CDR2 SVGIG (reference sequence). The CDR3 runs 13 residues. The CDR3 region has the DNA TGTGCCTGGAGCCGACGGGGAACCGGGGAGCTGGTTTTT. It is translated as CAWSRRGTGELVF.

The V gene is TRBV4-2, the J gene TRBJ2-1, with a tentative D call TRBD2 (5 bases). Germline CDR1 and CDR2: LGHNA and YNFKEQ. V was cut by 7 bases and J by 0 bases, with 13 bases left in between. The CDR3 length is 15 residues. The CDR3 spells CASNDPADSYNEQFF. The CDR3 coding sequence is TGTGCCAGCAATGATCCAGCGGACTCCTACAATGAGCAGTTCTTC.

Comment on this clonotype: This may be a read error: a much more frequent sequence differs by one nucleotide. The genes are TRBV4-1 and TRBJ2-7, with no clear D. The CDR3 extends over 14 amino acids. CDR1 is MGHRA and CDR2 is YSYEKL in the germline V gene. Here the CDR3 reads CASSQDSGPYEQCF. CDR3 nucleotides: TGCGCCAGCAGCCAAGATTCTGGGCCCTACGAGCAGTGCTTC.

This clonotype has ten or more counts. The CDR3 spells CSASGTSANEQFF. CDR3 nucleotides: TGCAGTGCATCGGGGACTAGCGCCAATGAGCAGTTCTTC. The chain carries TRBV20-1 and TRBJ2-1; TRBD2 matches at 10 bases. Trimming cost V 6 bases and J 6 bases; bases outside gene matches: 5. This CDR3 is built from 13 residues. Germline CDR1 reads DFQATT; CDR2 reads SNEGSKA (reference sequence).

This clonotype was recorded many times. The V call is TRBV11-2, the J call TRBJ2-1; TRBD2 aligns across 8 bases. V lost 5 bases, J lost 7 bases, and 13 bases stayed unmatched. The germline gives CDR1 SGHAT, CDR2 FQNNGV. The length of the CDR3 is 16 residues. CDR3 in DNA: TGTGCCAGCAGCACAGTCGGACTAGCTCTTAGGAATGAGCAGTTCTTC. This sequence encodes CASSTVGLALRNEQFF.

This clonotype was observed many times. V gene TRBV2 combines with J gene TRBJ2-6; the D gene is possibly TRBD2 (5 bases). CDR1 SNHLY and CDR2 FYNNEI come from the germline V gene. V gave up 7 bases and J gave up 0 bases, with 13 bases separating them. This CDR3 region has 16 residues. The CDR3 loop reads CASIGGGRSGANVLTF. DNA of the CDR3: TGTGCCAGCATCGGAGGAGGCCGCTCTGGGGCCAACGTCCTGACTTTC. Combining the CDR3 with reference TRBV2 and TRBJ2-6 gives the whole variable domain EPEVTQTPSHQVTQMGQEVILRCVPISNHLYFYWYRQILGQKVEFLVSFYNNEISEKSEIFDDQFSVERPDGSNFTLKIRSTKLEDSAMYFCASIGGGRSGANVLTFGAGSRLTVL.

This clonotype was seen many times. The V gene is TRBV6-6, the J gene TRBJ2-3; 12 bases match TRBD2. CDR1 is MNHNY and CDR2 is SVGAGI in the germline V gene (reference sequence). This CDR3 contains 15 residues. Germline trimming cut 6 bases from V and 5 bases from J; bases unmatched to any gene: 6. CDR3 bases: TGTGCCAGCAGCTATACACTAGCGGGAGGAGATACGCAGTATTTT. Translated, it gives CASSYTLAGGDTQYF.

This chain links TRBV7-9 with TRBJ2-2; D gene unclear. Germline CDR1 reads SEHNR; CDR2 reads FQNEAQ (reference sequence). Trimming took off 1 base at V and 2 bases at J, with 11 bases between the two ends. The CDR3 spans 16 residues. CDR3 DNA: TGTGCCAGCAGCTTAGGTCGCGGTACTAACACCGGGGAGCTGTTTTTT. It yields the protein CASSLGRGTNTGELFF.

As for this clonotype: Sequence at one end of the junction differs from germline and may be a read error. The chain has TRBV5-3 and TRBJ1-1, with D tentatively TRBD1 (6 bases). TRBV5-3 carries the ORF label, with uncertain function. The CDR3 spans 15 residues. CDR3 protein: CASSLRDNMNTEAFF. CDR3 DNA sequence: TGTGCCAGCAGCTTGAGGGACAACATGAACACTGAAGCTTTCTTT.

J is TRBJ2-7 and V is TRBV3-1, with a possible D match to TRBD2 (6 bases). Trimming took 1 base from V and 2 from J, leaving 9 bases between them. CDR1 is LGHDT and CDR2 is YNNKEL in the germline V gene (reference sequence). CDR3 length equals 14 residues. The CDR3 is CASSQGEATYEQYF. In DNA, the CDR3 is TGTGCCAGCAGCCAAGGGGAGGCTACCTACGAGCAGTACTTC.

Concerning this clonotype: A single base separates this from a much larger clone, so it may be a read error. The CDR3 bases are TGTGCCAGTAGTATGGGACAGGGCTTCCCAGATACGCAGTGTTTT. It specifies CASSMGQGFPDTQCF. The chain has TRBV19 and TRBJ2-3, with 9 bases lining up with TRBD1. This CDR3 region has 15 residues. The germline gives CDR1 LNHDA, CDR2 SQIVND (reference sequence).

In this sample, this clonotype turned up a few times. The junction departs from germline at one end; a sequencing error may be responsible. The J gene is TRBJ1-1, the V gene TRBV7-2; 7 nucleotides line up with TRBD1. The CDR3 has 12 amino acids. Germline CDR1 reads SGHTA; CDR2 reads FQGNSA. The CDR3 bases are TGTGCAAGCAGCTCGGGACAGCCAGAAGTCTTCTTT. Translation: CASSSGQPEVFF. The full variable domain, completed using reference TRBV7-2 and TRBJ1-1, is GAGVSQSPSNKVTEKGKDVELRCDPISGHTALYWYRQSLGQGLEFLIYFQGNSAPDKSGLPSDRFSAERTGGSVSTLTIQRTQQEDSAVYLCASSSGQPEVFFGQGTRLTVV.

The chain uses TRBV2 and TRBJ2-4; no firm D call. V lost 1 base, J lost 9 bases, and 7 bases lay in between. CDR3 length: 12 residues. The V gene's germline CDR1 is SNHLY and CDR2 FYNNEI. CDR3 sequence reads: CASSEGSGIQYF. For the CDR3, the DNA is TGTGCCAGCAGTGAAGGGTCGGGCATTCAGTACTTC.